The clone carrying this T cell receptor beta chain has a single count. The sample originates from a study of technical replicates of blood from a handful of donors. Generated by immunoSEQ multiplex PCR, the TCRdb table keeps only in-frame clones and is missing some. This table has more than 65,000 clones, around 94% appearing once. Germline CDR1 and CDR2: GTSNPN and SVGIG (reference sequence). The V end was cut by 5 bases, the J end by 6 bases, with 17 bases between. The CDR3 consists of 13 residues. The rearrangement links TRBV30 to TRBJ2-7; maybe TRBD2 (6 bases). The clonotype comes from a human donor in good health. The source material was T cells isolated from PBMCs. The CDR3 loop is CAWAGTGRGEQYF. The DNA of the CDR3 is TGTGCCTGGGCAGGGACTGGACGGGGCGAGCAGTACTTC.